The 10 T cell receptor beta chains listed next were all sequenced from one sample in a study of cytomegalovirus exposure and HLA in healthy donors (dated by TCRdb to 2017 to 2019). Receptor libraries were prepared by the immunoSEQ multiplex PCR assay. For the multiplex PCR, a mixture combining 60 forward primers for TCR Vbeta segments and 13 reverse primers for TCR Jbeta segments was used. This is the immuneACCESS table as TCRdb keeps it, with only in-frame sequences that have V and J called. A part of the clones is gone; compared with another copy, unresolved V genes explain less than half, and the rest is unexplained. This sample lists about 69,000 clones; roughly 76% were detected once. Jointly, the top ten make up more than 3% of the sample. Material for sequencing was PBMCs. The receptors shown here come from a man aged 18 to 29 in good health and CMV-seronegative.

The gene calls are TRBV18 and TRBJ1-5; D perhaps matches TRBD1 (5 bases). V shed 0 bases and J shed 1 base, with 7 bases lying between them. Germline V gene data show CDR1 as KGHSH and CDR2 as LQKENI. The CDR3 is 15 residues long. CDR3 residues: CASSPPQGSNQPQHF. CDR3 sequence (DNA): TGTGCCAGCTCACCACCTCAGGGAAGCAATCAGCCCCAGCATTTT.

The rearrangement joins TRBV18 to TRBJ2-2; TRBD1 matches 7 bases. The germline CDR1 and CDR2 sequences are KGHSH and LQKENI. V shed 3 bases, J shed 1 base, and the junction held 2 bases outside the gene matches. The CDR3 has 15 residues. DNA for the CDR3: TGTGCCAGCTCACCCAGGACAGGGAACACCGGGGAGCTGTTTTTT. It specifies CASSPRTGNTGELFF.

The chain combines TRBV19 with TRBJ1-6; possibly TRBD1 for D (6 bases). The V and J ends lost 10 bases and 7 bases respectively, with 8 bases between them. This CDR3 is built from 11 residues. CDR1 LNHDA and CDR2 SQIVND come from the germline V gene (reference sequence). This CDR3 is CATGQNSPLHF. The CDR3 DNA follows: TGTGCCACAGGACAGAATTCACCCCTCCACTTT.

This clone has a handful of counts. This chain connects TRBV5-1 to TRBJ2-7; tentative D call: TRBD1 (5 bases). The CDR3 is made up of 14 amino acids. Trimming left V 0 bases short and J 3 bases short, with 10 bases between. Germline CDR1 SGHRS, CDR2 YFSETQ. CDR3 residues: CASSLVGRDYEQYV. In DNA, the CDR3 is TGCGCCAGCAGCTTGGTGGGCAGGGACTACGAGCAGTACGTC.

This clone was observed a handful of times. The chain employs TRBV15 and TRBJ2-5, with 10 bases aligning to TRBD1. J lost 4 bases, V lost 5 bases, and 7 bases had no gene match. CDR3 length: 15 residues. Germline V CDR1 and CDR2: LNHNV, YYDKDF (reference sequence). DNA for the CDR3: TGTGCCACCAGCGGCCGGGACAGGGGTTCAGAGACCCAGTACTTC. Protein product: CATSGRDRGSETQYF.

CDR3 amino acids: CASSPGLAGWGTDTQYF. The DNA of the CDR3 is TGTGCCAGCAGCCCGGGACTAGCGGGGTGGGGGACAGATACGCAGTATTTT. This sequence joins TRBV4-2 and TRBJ2-3, with 13 bases identical to TRBD2. Looked up from germline, CDR1 is LGHNA and CDR2 is YNFKEQ. V lost 4 bases and J lost 3; bases outside the gene matches: 7. This CDR3 spans 17 amino acids.

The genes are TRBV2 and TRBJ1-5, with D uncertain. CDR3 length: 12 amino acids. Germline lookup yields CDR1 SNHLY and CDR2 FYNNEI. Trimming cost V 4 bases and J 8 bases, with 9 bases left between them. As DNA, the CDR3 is TGTGCCAGCAGTGGAGGGTTGGAGCCCCAGCATTTT. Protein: CASSGGLEPQHF.

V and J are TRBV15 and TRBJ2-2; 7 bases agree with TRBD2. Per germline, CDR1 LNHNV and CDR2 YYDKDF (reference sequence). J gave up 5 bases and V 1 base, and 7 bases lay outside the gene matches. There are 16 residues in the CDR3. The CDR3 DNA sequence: TGTGCCACCAGCAGAGGAGGACTAGGGAAGACCGGGGAGCTGTTTTTT. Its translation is CATSRGGLGKTGELFF.

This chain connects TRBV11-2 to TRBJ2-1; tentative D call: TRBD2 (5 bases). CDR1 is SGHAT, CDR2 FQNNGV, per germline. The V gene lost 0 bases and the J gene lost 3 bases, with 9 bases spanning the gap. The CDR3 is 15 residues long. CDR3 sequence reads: CASSLEGDIYNEQFF. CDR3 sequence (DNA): TGTGCCAGCAGCTTAGAGGGAGATATCTACAATGAGCAGTTCTTC.

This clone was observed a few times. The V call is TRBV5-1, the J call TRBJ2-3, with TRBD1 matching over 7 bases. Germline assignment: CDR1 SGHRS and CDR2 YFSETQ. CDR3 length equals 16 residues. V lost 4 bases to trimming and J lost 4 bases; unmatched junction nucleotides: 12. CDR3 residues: CASSPPTGDAADTQYF. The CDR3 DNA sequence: TGCGCCAGCAGCCCCCCTACAGGGGACGCGGCAGATACGCAGTATTTT.